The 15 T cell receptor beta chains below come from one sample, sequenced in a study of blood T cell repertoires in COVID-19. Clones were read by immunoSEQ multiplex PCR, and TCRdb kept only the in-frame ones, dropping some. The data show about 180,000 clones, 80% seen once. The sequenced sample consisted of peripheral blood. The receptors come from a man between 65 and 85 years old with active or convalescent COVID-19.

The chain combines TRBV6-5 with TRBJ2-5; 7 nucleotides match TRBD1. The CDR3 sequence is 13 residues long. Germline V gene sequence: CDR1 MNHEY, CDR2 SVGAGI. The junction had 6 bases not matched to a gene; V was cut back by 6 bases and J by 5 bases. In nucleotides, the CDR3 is TGTGCCAGCAGCGTTGACAGGGCGGAGACCCAGTACTTC. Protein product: CASSVDRAETQYF.

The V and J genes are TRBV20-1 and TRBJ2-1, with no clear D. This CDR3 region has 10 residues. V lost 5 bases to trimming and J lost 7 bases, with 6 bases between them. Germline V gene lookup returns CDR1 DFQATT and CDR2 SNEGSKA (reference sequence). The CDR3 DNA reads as TGCAGTGCTGCTCGGAATGAGCAGTTCTTC. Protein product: CSAARNEQFF.

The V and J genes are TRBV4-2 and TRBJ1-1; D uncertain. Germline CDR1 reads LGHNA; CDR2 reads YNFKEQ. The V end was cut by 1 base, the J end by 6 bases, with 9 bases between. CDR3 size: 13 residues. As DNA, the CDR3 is TGTGCCAGCAGCCAAGTGTCGCAGGCTGAAGCTTTCTTT. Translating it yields CASSQVSQAEAFF.

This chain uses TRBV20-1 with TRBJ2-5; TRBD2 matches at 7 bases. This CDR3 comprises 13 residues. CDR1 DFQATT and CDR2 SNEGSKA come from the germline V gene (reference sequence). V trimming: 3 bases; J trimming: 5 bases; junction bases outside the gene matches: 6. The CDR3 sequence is CSASETSLETQYF. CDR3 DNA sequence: TGCAGTGCTAGTGAGACTAGCCTGGAGACCCAGTACTTC.

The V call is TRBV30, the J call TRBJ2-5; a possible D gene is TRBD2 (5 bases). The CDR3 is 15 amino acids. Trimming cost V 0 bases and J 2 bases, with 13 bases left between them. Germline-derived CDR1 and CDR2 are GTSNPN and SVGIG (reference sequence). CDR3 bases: TGTGCCTGGAGTGTAGCCGGGAATAGTCAAGAGACCCAGTACTTC. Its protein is CAWSVAGNSQETQYF.

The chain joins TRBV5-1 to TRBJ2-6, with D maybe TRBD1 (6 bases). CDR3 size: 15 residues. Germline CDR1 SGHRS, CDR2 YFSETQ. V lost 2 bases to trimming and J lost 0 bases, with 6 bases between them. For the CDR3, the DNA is TGCGCCAGCAGCTTACAGGGCTCTGGGGCCAACGTCCTGACTTTC. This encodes CASSLQGSGANVLTF.

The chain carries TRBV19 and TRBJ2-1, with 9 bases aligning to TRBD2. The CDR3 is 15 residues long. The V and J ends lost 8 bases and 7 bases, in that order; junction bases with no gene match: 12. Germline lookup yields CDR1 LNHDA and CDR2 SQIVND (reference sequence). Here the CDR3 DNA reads TGTGCCAGTGCTAAGGTAGCGGGAGTTGGAAATGAGCAGTTCTTC. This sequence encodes CASAKVAGVGNEQFF.

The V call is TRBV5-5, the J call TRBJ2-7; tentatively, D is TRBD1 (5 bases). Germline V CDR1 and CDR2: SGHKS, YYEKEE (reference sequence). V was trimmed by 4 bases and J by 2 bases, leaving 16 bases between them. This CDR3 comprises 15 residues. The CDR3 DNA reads TGTGCCAGCAGCCGTTGGGGCTCCGGAGCCTACGAGCAGTACTTC. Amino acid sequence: CASSRWGSGAYEQYF.

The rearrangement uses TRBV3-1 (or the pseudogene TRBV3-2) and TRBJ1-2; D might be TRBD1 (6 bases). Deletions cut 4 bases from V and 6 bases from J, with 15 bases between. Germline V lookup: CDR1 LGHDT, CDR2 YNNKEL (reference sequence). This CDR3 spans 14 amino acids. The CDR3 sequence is CASSRMGPGDGYTF. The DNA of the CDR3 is TGTGCCAGCAGCCGAATGGGGCCAGGGGATGGCTACACCTTC.

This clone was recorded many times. CDR3: CASTKGREHEKLFF. Written as DNA, the CDR3 is TGTGCCAGCACTAAGGGCAGGGAACATGAAAAACTGTTTTTT. The chain joins TRBV7-9 to TRBJ1-4, with D maybe TRBD1 (5 bases). CDR1 is SEHNR, CDR2 FQNEAQ, per germline (reference sequence). The CDR3 is 14 amino acids. Trimming left V 7 bases short and J 6 bases short, with 15 bases between.

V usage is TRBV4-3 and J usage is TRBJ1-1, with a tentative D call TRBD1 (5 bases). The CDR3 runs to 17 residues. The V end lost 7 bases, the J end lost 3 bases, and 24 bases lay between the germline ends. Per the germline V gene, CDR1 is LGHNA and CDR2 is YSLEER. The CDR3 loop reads CASTKERRGGRDTEAFF. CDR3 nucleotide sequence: TGCGCCAGCACAAAAGAGCGTCGGGGCGGGAGGGACACTGAAGCTTTCTTT.

CDR3 amino acids: CASSLEFGRGGEKLFF. The CDR3 bases are TGTGCCAGCAGCTTAGAGTTTGGTCGAGGCGGGGAAAAACTGTTTTTT. V gene TRBV11-2 combines with J gene TRBJ1-4; D unresolved. V gave up 0 bases and J gave up 8 bases, with 16 bases separating them. This CDR3 spans 16 amino acids. Germline V gives CDR1 SGHAT, CDR2 FQNNGV.

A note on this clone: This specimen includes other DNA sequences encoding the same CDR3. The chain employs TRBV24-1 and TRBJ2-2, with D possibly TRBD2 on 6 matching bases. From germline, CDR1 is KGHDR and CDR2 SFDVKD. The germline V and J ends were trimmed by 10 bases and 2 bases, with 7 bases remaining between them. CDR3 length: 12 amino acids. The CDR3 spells CATGGNTGELFF. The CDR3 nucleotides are TGTGCCACGGGAGGCAACACCGGGGAGCTGTTTTTT.

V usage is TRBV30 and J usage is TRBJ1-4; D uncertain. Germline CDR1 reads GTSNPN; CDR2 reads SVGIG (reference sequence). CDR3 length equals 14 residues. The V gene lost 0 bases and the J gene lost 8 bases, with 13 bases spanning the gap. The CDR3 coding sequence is TGTGCCTGGAGTGTACCTAGTCGGAACGAAAAACTGTTTTTT. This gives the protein CAWSVPSRNEKLFF. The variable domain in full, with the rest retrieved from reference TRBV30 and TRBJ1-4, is SQTIHQWPATLVQPVGSPLSLECTVEGTSNPNLYWYRQAAGRGLQLLFYSVGIGQISSEVPQNLSASRPQDRQFILSSKKLLLSDSGFYLCAWSVPSRNEKLFFGSGTQLSVL.

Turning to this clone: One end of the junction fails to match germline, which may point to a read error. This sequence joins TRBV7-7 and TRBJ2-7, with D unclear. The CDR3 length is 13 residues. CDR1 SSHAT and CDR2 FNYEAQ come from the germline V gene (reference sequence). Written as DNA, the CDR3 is TGTGCTAGCAGCTTAGGGCCAGAATACGAGCAGTACTTC. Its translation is CASSLGPEYEQYF.